The entry that follows covers one T cell receptor (beta chain) sequence. What it binds is not known. A clone one base away is much larger, so this may be a read error. By quantitative 5'-RACE with molecular barcodes, the TCR beta libraries were made. TCRdb reprocessed the 5' RACE reads with MiXCR, giving one entry per CDR3 protein. The sample holds about 130,000 distinct CDR3 sequences, about 6.5% seen once. The sample originates from a study of CD8 T cells in ankylosing spondylitis. The ends were cut back, 0 bases at V and 2 bases at J, with 14 bases in the middle. CDR3 length: 16 residues. Germline V CDR1 and CDR2: SGHVS, FNYEAQ. Whole-study findings and limits: From matched ankylosing spondylitis synovial fluid, disease-linked clones were reportedly recovered at significantly enriched levels. Some of the motif variants had earlier been found in reactive arthritis patients' fluid and blood.

V and J are TRBV7-6 and TRBJ2-7; D may be TRBD1 or TRBD2 (6 bases each). This TCR was sampled from a male donor with ankylosing spondylitis or in good health (not recorded which). The sequencing input was blood, either unsorted or a sorted T cell fraction (not recorded which). This chain's CDR3 is CASSLALGGVPYEQYF. CDR3 coding DNA: TGTGCCAGCAGCTTAGCGTTGGGGGGCGTTCCCTACGAGCAGTACTTC.